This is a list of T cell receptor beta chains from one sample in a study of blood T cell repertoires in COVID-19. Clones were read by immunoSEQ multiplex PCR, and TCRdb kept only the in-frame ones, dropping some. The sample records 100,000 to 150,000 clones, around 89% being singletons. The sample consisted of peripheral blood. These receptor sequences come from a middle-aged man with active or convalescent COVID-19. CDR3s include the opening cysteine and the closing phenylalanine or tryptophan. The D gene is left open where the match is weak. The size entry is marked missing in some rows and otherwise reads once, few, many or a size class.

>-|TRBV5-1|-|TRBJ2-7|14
CASSQRPGPYEQYF
TGCGCCAGCAGCCAAAGGCCGGGTCCCTACGAGCAGTACTTC
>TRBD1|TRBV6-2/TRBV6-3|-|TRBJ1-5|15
CASSYDAGGGQPQHF
TGTGCCAGCAGTTACGATGCAGGGGGCGGTCAGCCCCAGCATTTT
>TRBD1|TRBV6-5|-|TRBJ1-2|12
CASSSGTGGYTF
TGTGCCAGCAGCTCCGGGACAGGGGGCTACACCTTC
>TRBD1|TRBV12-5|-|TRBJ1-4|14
CASGPGGPTEKLFF
TGTGCTAGTGGCCCAGGGGGCCCCACCGAAAAACTGTTTTTT
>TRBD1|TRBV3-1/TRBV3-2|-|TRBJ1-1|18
CASSQAGTGGWLSTEAFF
TGTGCCAGCAGCCAAGCCGGGACAGGGGGCTGGCTGAGCACTGAAGCTTTCTTT
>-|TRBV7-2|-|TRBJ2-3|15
CASSTPGPYTDTQYF
TGTGCCAGCAGCACGCCGGGTCCTTACACAGATACGCAGTATTTT
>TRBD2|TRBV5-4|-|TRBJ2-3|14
CASSAGLAEDTQYF
TGTGCCAGCAGCGCAGGACTAGCGGAGGATACGCAGTATTTT
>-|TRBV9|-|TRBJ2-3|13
CASSQAGTDTQYF
TGTGCCAGCAGCCAGGCCGGAACAGATACGCAGTATTTT
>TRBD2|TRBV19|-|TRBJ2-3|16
CASSIRLAGPTDTQYF
TGTGCCAGTAGTATAAGACTAGCGGGACCCACAGATACGCAGTATTTT
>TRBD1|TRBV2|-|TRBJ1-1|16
CASSDRGLSLNTEAFF
TGTGCCAGCAGTGACAGGGGGCTGTCCCTGAACACTGAAGCTTTCTTT
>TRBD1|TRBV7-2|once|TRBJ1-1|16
CASPRPGQGRWTEAFF
TGTGCCAGCCCGAGACCGGGACAGGGGAGATGGACTGAAGCTTTCTTT
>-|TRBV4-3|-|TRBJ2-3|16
CASSQEFSRGTDTQYF
TGCGCCAGCAGCCAAGAGTTTTCCAGGGGCACAGATACGCAGTATTTT
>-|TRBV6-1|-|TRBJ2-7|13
CASSEALPGEQYF
TGTGCCAGCAGTGAAGCGCTTCCGGGGGAGCAGTACTTC
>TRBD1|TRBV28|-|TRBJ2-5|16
CASSSVGQGKQETQYF
TGTGCCAGCAGTTCGGTCGGACAGGGCAAGCAAGAGACCCAGTACTTC
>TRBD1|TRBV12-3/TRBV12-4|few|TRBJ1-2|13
CASRGTGVGGYTF
TGTGCCAGCAGGGGGACAGGGGTAGGCGGCTACACCTTC
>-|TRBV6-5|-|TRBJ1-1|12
CASSRNRAEAFF
TGTGCCAGCAGCCGAAACAGGGCTGAAGCTTTCTTT
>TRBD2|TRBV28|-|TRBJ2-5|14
CASSFAGVLETQYF
TGTGCCAGCAGTTTCGCGGGAGTGTTGGAGACCCAGTACTTC
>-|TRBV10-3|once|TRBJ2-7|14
CAISGVGGDHEQYF
TGTGCCATCAGTGGGGTTGGAGGGGACCACGAGCAGTACTTC
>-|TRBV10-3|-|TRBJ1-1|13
CAISEVQGAEAFF
TGTGCCATCAGTGAGGTACAGGGTGCTGAAGCTTTCTTT
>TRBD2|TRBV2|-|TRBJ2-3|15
CASTNSGSRTDTQYF
TGTGCCAGCACCAATAGCGGGAGTAGAACAGATACGCAGTATTTT
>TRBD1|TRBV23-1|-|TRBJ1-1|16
CASSPKLGQGDTEAFF
TGCGCCAGCAGTCCAAAGCTGGGACAGGGAGACACTGAAGCTTTCTTT
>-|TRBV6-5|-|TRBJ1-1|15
CASRPVGALNTEAFF
TGTGCCAGCAGGCCGGTTGGGGCACTGAACACTGAAGCTTTCTTT
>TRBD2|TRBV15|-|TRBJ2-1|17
CATRRPGRLAGNNEQFF
TGTGCCACCAGGAGGCCGGGGCGGCTAGCGGGGAACAATGAGCAGTTCTTC
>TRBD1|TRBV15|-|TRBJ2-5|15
CATSRDRTGSETQYF
TGTGCCACCAGCAGAGACCGGACAGGCTCCGAGACCCAGTACTTC
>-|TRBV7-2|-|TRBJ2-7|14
CASSPQSRDYEQYF
TGTGCCAGCAGCCCCCAAAGTCGAGACTACGAGCAGTACTTC
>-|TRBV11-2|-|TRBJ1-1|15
CASSFYGARNTEAFF
TGTGCCAGCAGCTTCTATGGGGCAAGGAACACTGAAGCTTTCTTT
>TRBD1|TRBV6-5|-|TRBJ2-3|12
CASSRDRDTQYF
TGTGCCAGCAGTAGGGACAGGGATACGCAGTATTTT
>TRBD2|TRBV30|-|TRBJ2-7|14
CAWNNYRGGHEQYF
TGTGCCTGGAACAATTACCGGGGGGGCCACGAGCAGTACTTC